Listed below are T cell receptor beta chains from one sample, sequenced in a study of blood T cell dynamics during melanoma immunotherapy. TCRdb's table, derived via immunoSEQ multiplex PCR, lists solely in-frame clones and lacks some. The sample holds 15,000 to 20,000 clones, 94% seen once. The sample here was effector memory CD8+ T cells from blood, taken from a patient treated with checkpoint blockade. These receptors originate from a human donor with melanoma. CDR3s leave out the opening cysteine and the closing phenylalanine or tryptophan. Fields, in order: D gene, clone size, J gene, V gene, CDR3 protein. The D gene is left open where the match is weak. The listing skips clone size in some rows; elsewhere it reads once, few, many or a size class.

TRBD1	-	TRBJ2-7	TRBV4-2	ASSAGQGYEQY
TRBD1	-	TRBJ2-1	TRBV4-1	ASSGRDRGYNEQF
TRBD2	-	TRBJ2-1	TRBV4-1	ASSPRLAGVEQF
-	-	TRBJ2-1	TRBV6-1	ASSEQRGVNEQF
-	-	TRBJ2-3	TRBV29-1	SVRNEGRGSGTDTQY
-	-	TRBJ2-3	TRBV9	ASSEGTDTQY
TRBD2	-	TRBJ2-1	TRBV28	ASRSSGSSYNEQF
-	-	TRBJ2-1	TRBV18	ASSARLVESYNEQF
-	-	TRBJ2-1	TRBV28	ASSLNEQF
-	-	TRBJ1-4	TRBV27	ASSLGGRANEKLF
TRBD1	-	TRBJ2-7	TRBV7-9	ASSMTGGGGEQY
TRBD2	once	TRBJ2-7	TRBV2	ASTTTSGVVGSYEQY
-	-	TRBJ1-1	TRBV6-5	ASSYSWVTEAF
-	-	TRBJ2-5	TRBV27	ASSLSVTGFETQY
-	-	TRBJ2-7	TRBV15	ATSRRTSSYEQY
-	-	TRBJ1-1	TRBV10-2	ASRQGNTEAF
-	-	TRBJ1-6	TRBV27	ASSLSLYNSPLH
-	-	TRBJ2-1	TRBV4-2	ASSPEGYEQF
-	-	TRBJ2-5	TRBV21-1	ASSKGGGEETQY
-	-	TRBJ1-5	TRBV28	ASSSTRLNQPQH
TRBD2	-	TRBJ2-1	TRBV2	ASRGPGLAGGGDEQF
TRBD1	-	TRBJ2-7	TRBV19	ASRKRTGWHEQY
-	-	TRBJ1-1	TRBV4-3	ASSQNTEAF
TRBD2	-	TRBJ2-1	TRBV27	ASSLYGTSNEQF
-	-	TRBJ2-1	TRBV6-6	ASSPADWDHEQF
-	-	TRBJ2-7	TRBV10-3	AITDGLRYEQY
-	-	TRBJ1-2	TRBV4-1	ASSQARGRLNYGYT
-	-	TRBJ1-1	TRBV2	ASSEGIRALNTEAF
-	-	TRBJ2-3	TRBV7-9	ASSSEGGQRSDTQY
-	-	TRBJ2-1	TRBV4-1	ASSPSTVYNEQF
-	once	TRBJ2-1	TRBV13	ASSLGRSLYNEQF
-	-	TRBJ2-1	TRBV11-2	ASLVGGEQF